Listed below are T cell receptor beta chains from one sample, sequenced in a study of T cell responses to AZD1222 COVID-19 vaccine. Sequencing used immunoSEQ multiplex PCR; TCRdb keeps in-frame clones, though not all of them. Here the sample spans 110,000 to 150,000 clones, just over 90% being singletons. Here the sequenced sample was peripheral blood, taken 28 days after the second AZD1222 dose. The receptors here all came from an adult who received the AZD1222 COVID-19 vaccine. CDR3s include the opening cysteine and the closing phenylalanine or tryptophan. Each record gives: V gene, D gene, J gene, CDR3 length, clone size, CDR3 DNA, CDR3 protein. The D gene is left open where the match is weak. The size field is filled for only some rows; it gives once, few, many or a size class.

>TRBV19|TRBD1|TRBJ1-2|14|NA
TGTGCCAGTAGTCAACGAACTGCTACAGGGGTCTACACCTTC
CASSQRTATGVYTF
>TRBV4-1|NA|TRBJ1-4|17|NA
TGCGCCAGCAGCCAAGAAGGTTTCGGTAGGGCGAATGAAAAACTGTTTTTT
CASSQEGFGRANEKLFF
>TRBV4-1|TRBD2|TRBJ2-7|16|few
TGCGCCAGCAGCCATCTTAGCGGGGGAAGCTCCTACGAGCAGTACTTC
CASSHLSGGSSYEQYF
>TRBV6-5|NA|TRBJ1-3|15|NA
TGTGCCAGCAGTTTCACAGGCGACTCTGGAAACACCATATATTTT
CASSFTGDSGNTIYF
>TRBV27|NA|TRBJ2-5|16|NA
TGTGCCAGCAGTGCACTGGTAGCGGAGTGGTCCCAGGCCCAGTACTTC
CASSALVAEWSQAQYF
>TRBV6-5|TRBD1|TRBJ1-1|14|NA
TGTGCCAGCAGTTACCCAGGGGGCGCATCTGAAGCTTTCTTT
CASSYPGGASEAFF
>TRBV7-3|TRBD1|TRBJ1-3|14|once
TGTGCCAGCAGCTCAGGGGGCGCAGGAAACACCATATATTTT
CASSSGGAGNTIYF
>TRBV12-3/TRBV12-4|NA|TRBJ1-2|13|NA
TGTGCCAGCAGCCGGACAGACTACTATGGCTACACCTTC
CASSRTDYYGYTF
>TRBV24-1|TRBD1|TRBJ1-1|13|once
TGTGCCACCAGTGACCTTGACAGGGATGAAGCTTTCTTT
CATSDLDRDEAFF
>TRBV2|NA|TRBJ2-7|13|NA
TGTGCCAGCAGGGCAACAGGGGGGGGCGAGCAGTACTTC
CASRATGGGEQYF
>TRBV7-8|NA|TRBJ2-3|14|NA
TGTGCCAGCAGCTTCGCAAGGGGCACAGATACGCAGTATTTT
CASSFARGTDTQYF
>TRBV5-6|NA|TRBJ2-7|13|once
TGTGCCAGCAGCGGTCACAGCTTCTACGAGCAGTACTTC
CASSGHSFYEQYF
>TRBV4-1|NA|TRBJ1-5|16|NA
TGCGCCAGCAGCCAAAACAGTTGGGAAAGCAATCAGCCCCAGCATTTT
CASSQNSWESNQPQHF
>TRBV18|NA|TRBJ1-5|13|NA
TGTGCCAGCTCACCGACAAACAATCAGCCCCAGCATTTT
CASSPTNNQPQHF
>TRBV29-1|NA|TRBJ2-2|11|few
TGCAGCGCCAGGGCGACCGGGGAGCTGTTTTTT
CSARATGELFF
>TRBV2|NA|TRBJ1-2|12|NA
TGTGCCAGCGGAGACCTTAACTATGGCTACACCTTC
CASGDLNYGYTF
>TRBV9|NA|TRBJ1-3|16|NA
TGTGCCAGCACGGTTGGGGGCACAATCTCTGGAAACACCATATATTTT
CASTVGGTISGNTIYF
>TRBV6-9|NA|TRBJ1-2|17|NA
TGTGCCAGCAGTATCTATAGAGGGAATGTGGGTGGCTATGGCTACACCTTC
CASSIYRGNVGGYGYTF
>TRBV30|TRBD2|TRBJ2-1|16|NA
TGTGCCTGGAGTGTACCATCGCGGGAGGGGAACAATGAGCAGTTCTTC
CAWSVPSREGNNEQFF
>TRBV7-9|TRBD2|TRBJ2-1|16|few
TGTGCCAGCAGCCTATCACTAGCGAGCTCCTACAATGAGCAGTTCTTC
CASSLSLASSYNEQFF
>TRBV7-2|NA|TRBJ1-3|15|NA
TGTGCCAGCAGCTTAGGGTCGGTCTCTGGAAACACCATATATTTT
CASSLGSVSGNTIYF
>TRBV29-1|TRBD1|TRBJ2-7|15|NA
TGCAGCGTTGAACAGAACAAACAGGGGCGGCGTCGGCAGTACTTC
CSVEQNKQGRRRQYF
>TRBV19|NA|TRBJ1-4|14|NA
TGTGCCAGTAGTAATGGGGCAACTAATGAAAAACTGTTTTTT
CASSNGATNEKLFF
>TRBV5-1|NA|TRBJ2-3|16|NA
TGCGCCAGCAGCTTCGCTCTCAGGGCGACCGGAGATACGCAGTATTTT
CASSFALRATGDTQYF
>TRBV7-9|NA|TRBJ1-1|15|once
TGTGCCAGCACCCTGCGTGGGTTGGATGGCACTGAAGCTTTCTTT
CASTLRGLDGTEAFF
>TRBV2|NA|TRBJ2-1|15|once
TGTGCCAGCAAGCATTATTTCCGCTCCTACAATGAGCAGTTCTTC
CASKHYFRSYNEQFF
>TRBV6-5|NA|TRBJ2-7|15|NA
TGTGCCAGCAGACCCGGGACACATACTTCCTACGAGCAGTACTTC
CASRPGTHTSYEQYF
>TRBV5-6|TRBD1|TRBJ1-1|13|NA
TGTGCCAGCAGATTAGGACAGGGGCCCGAAGCTTTCTTT
CASRLGQGPEAFF
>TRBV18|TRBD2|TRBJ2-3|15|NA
TGTGCCAGCTCACCTCTAGCGGGAGGGCCAGATACGCAGTATTTT
CASSPLAGGPDTQYF
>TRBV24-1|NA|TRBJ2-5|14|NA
TGTGCCACCAGTGATTCTAGGGGCGCGGAGACCCAGTACTTC
CATSDSRGAETQYF
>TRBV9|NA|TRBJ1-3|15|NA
TGTGCCAGCAGCGTTAGTTGGTACTCTGGAAACACCATATATTTT
CASSVSWYSGNTIYF
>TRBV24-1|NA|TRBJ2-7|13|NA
TGTGCCACCAGTGATTCCCGACCCTACGAGCAGTACTTC
CATSDSRPYEQYF
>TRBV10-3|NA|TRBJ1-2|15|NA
TGTGCCATCAGTGAGGGGGAGGGTTTAGGATATGGCTACACCTTC
CAISEGEGLGYGYTF
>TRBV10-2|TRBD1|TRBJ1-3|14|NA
TGCGCCAGCAGGCCGACAGGGGAAGGAAACACCATATATTTT
CASRPTGEGNTIYF
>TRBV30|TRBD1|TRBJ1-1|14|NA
TGTGCCTGGAGTAAGGGGGCGCCTGGCACTGAAGCTTTCTTT
CAWSKGAPGTEAFF
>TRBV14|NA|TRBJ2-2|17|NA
TGTGCCAGCAGCCAAGTCAGTCGATTGGTTCCCACCGGGGAGCTGTTTTTT
CASSQVSRLVPTGELFF
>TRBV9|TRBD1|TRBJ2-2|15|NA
TGTGCCAGCAGCGTTCGGACAGGGGAGACCGGGGAGCTGTTTTTT
CASSVRTGETGELFF
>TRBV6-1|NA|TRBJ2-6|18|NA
TGTGCCAGCAGTGAATCCGTTGACTTTCTGTGGGGGGCCAACGTCCTGACTTTC
CASSESVDFLWGANVLTF
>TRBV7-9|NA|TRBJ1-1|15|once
TGTGCCAGCAGCTCGTGGGCAGGGGAGAACACTGAAGCTTTCTTT
CASSSWAGENTEAFF
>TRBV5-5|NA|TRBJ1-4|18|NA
TGTGCCAGCAGCGCTCTCGGGAGGGTCGGTAACGTTAATGAAAAACTGTTTTTT
CASSALGRVGNVNEKLFF
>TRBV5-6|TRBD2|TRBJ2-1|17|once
TGTGCCAGCAGCGGGGACAGTCCGGGACTAGCGGACAATGAGCAGTTCTTC
CASSGDSPGLADNEQFF
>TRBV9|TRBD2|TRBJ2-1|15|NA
TGTGCCAGCAGCCCCACTAGCGGGGCTACAGGGGGGCAGTTCTTC
CASSPTSGATGGQFF
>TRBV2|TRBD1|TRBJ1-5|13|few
TGTGCCAGCGGGGAGGACAGGGGAAGGCCCCAGCATTTT
CASGEDRGRPQHF
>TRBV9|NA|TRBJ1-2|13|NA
TGTGCCAGCAAAGCGTCAGCAGGGTATGGCTACACCTTC
CASKASAGYGYTF
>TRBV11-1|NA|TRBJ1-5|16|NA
TGTGCCAGCAGCGTAGGCCGGGACAATCAAAATCAGCCCCAGCATTTT
CASSVGRDNQNQPQHF
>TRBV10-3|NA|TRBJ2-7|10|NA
TGTGCCCCAGACCAAGGACAAAGCTACTTC
CAPDQGQSYF
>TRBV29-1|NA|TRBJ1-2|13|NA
TGCAGCGCTATAACACGAGGAATCTATGGCTACACCTTC
CSAITRGIYGYTF
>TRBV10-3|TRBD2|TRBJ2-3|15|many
TGTGCCATCAAGGGACTAGCGGGAGTGGGAGATACGCAGTATTTT
CAIKGLAGVGDTQYF
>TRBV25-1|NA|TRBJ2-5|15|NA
TGTGCCAGCAGTGAAGGGGGGAGTGGCCAAGAGACCCAGTACTTC
CASSEGGSGQETQYF
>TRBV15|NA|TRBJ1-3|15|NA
TGTGCCACCAGCAGAGACAGTGGTTCTGGAAACACCATATATTTT
CATSRDSGSGNTIYF